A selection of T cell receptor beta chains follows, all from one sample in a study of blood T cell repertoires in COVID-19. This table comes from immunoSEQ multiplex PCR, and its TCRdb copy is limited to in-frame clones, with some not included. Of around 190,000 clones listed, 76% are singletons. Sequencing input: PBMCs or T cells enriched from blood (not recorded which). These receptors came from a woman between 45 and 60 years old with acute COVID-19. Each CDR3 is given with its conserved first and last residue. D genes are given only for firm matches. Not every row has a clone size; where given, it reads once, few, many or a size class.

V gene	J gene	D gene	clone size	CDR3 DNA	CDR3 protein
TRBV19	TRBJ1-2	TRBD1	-	TGTGCCAGTAGACCGACAGGGTTGGGCTATGGCTACACCTTC	CASRPTGLGYGYTF
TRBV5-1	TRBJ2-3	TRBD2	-	TGCGCCAGCAGCTCCCGGGGTAGCGGGGGGGCTGCAGATACGCAGTATTTT	CASSSRGSGGAADTQYF
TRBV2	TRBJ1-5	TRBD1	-	TGTGCCAGCAGAACTGGAGACAGGGACCAGCCCCAGCATTTT	CASRTGDRDQPQHF
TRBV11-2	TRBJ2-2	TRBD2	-	TGTGCCAGCAGACCGAGAACTAGCGGGGGGCTGGGGGAGCTGTTTTTT	CASRPRTSGGLGELFF
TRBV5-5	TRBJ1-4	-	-	TGTGCCAGCAGCTTGGGAACAGGGAGCCATGCAACTAATGAAAAACTGTTTTTT	CASSLGTGSHATNEKLFF
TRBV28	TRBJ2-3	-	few	TGTGCCAGCACCGATGGGCGGGGTGGCACAGATACGCAGTATTTT	CASTDGRGGTDTQYF
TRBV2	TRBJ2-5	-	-	TGTGCCAGCAGTGTACTGACAGGGAGGCGAGAGACCCAGTACTTC	CASSVLTGRRETQYF
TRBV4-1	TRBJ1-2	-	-	TGCGCCAGCAGCCACCCACAGGGATGGGATGGCTACACCTTC	CASSHPQGWDGYTF
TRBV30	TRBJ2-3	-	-	TGTGCCTGGAGTGTGAAGGGGGTAGATACGCAGTATTTT	CAWSVKGVDTQYF
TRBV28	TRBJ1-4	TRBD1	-	TGTGCCACCCTGGGACAGAATAATGAAAAACTGTTTTTT	CATLGQNNEKLFF
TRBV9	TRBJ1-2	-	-	TGTGCCAGCAGCGCCGGCCTAGAGGGTAACTATGGCTACACCTTC	CASSAGLEGNYGYTF
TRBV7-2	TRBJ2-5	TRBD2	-	TGTGCCAGCAGCTTGGGACTAGCGGGGGGCCTCGAAGGGGGGACCCAGTACTTC	CASSLGLAGGLEGGTQYF
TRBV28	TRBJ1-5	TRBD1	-	TGTGCCAGCAACCCAGAACAGGGGGCCAATCAGCCCCAGCATTTT	CASNPEQGANQPQHF
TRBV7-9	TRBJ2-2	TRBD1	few	TGTGCCAGCGCTCTCGGGACAGGGAACACCGGGGAGCTGTTTTTT	CASALGTGNTGELFF
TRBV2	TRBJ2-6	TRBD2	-	TGTGCCAGCAGTGCACGGCTAGCGGGGGACGGGGCCAACGTCCTGACTTTC	CASSARLAGDGANVLTF
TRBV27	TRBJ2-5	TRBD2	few	TGTGCCAGCAGTTTTCGGGGACTAGCAGACCAAGAGACCCAGTACTTC	CASSFRGLADQETQYF
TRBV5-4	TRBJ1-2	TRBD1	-	TGTGCCAGCAGCTCACCGACAGGGGGTGGCTATGGCTACACCTTC	CASSSPTGGGYGYTF
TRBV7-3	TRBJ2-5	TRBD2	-	TGTGCCAGCAGCTTCCGCGGGGGGGCCGAAGAGACCCAGTACTTC	CASSFRGGAEETQYF
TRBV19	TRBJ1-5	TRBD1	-	TGTGCCAGTAGTAAACAGGGGGCAAATCAGCCCCAGCATTTT	CASSKQGANQPQHF
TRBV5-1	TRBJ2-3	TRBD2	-	TGCGCCAGCAGCGTGCACCTAGCGGGGTTCGAAGATACGCAGTATTTT	CASSVHLAGFEDTQYF
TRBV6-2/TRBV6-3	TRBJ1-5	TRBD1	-	TGTGCCAGCAGCCCCCGACAGGGTTGGAATCAGCCCCAGCATTTT	CASSPRQGWNQPQHF
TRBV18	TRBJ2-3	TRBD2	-	TGTGCCAGCTCACCATCATCTAGCGGGGGGAGTGGCACAGATACGCAGTATTTT	CASSPSSSGGSGTDTQYF
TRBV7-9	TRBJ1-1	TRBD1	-	TGTGCCAGCAGCTTCGGACAGGGTGCTACTGAAGCTTTCTTT	CASSFGQGATEAFF
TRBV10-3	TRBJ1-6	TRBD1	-	TGTGCCATCGAGGGCAGGGGGAACCCTTCACCCCTCCACTTT	CAIEGRGNPSPLHF
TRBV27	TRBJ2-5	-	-	TGTGCCAGCAGTTTAACTTCCTACCAAGAGACCCAGTACTTC	CASSLTSYQETQYF
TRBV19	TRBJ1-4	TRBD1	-	TGTGCCAGTAGCGATTTTACAGGGGGCGCCCATGAAAAACTGTTTTTT	CASSDFTGGAHEKLFF
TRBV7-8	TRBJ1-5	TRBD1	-	TGTGCCAGCAGCTACGACCCAGGGGGTAGACAGCCCCAGCATTTT	CASSYDPGGRQPQHF
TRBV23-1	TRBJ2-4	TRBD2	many	TGCGCCAGCAGCCCGGGGAGGGGAGGCGGAAACATTCAGTACTTC	CASSPGRGGGNIQYF
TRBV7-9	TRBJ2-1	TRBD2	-	TGTGCCAGCAGCATGACCGGGACTAGCGGGGGAGATGAGCAGTTCTTC	CASSMTGTSGGDEQFF
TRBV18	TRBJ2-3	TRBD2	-	TGTGCCAGCTCACCACCGGGGCTAGCGGGGGCAGATACGCAGTATTTT	CASSPPGLAGADTQYF
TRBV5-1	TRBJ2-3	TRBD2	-	TGCGCCAGCAGCCTGCGGGGGGGTAGCACAGATACGCAGTATTTT	CASSLRGGSTDTQYF
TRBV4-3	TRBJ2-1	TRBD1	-	TGCGCCAGCAGCCAAGATGGGGCAGGGGGCCTTAATGAGCAGTTCTTC	CASSQDGAGGLNEQFF
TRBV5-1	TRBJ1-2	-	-	TGCGCCAGCAGCTTGGACGGGGGTACTAACTATGGCTACACCTTC	CASSLDGGTNYGYTF
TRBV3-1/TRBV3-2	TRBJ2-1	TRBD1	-	TGTGCCAGCACCGCGGCCGAGGGGGCGAACAATGAGCAGTTCTTC	CASTAAEGANNEQFF
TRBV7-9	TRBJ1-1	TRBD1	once	TGTGCCAGCAGCCTCAAGGACAGGTTGAACACTGAAGCTTTCTTT	CASSLKDRLNTEAFF
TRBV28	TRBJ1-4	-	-	TGTGCCAGCAGTTTGCCAGGGATGGCTAATGAAAAACTGTTTTTT	CASSLPGMANEKLFF
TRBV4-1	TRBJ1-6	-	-	TGCGCCAGCAGCTGGACAGAGAATTCACCCCTCCACTTT	CASSWTENSPLHF
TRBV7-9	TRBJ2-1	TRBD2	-	TGTGCCAGCAGCGGAGCGGGACCCTATGGTTTGGAGCAGTTCTTC	CASSGAGPYGLEQFF
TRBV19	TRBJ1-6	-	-	TGTGCCAGTGGCTCTAGCTGGAGCTCCTATAATTCACCCCTCCACTTT	CASGSSWSSYNSPLHF
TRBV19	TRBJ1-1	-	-	TGTGCCAGTACCGGGACAACTGAAGCTTTCTTT	CASTGTTEAFF
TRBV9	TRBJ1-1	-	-	TGTGCCAGCAGCGAGACAAAGGCTGAAGCTTTCTTT	CASSETKAEAFF
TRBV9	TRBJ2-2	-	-	TGTGCCAGCAGCGCTAACGCGGTGAACACCGGGGAGCTGTTTTTT	CASSANAVNTGELFF
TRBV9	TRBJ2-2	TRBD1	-	TGTGCCAGCAGCTCCCCGGGACAGGGCTACGCGAACACCGGGGAGCTGTTTTTT	CASSSPGQGYANTGELFF
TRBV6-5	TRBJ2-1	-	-	TGTGCCAGCAGTTCGCCCACGGGGAATGAGCAGTTCTTC	CASSSPTGNEQFF
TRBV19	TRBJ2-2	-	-	TGTGCCAGTAGTATTCAGGGAAACCCTCCAAACACCGGGGAGCTGTTTTTT	CASSIQGNPPNTGELFF